The 22 T cell receptor beta chains given below trace back to one sample, sequenced in a study of T cell responses to AZD1222 COVID-19 vaccine. The repertoire was sequenced with immunoSEQ multiplex PCR; TCRdb's copy has only in-frame clones and lacks some. The table has about 150,000 clones, about 88% seen once. This specimen was peripheral blood, taken on day 0 of AZD1222 vaccination. The source of these receptors is an adult in good health.

This rearrangement joins TRBV4-3 to TRBJ2-3, with 10 bases fitting TRBD2. The J segment lost 6 bases and the V segment lost 2 bases, leaving 11 bases of the junction unmatched. The CDR3 covers 17 residues. Germline V gives CDR1 LGHNA, CDR2 YSLEER. The CDR3 loop is CASSQYNSGGAGDTQYF. The CDR3, as DNA: TGCGCCAGCAGCCAATACAACAGCGGGGGGGCCGGCGATACGCAGTATTTT.

The chain couples TRBV9 to TRBJ2-2; TRBD2 agrees at 10 bases. The CDR3 is made up of 15 amino acids. Germline loops: CDR1 SGDLS, CDR2 YYNGEE. After removal of 3 bases from V and 3 bases from J, the junction contained 2 bases not matched to a gene. CDR3 DNA sequence: TGTGCCAGCAGCGCACTAGCGGGGCACACCGGGGAGCTGTTTTTT. Translated, it gives CASSALAGHTGELFF.

The chain combines TRBV19 with TRBJ1-6; possibly TRBD1 for D (5 bases). V lost 9 bases and J 9 bases, leaving 15 bases between the germline ends. Germline V gene data show CDR1 as LNHDA and CDR2 as SQIVND (reference sequence). The CDR3 has 13 amino acids. The CDR3 DNA reads TGTGCCAGCCACCAGGGCATAAGTTCACCCCTCCACTTT. This sequence encodes CASHQGISSPLHF.

This chain joins TRBV6-4 and TRBJ2-3; 12 bases align to TRBD2. Trimming took 3 bases from V and 5 from J; bases not matched to a gene: 3. The germline CDR1 and CDR2 sequences are MRHNA and SNTAGT. The CDR3 spans 15 residues. The CDR3 sequence: CASSELAGGRDTQYF. CDR3 in DNA: TGTGCCAGCAGTGAACTAGCGGGGGGCCGAGATACGCAGTATTTT.

Only one count was recorded for this clone. The chain recombines TRBV24-1 with TRBJ2-5; 9 bases are shared with TRBD1. With V trimmed by 2 bases and J by 5 bases, 11 bases remained unmatched. The CDR3 consists of 17 residues. Looked up from germline, CDR1 is KGHDR and CDR2 is SFDVKD. CDR3 residues: CATSDSGRTGAPETQYF. The CDR3 DNA sequence: TGTGCCACCAGTGATTCCGGCCGGACAGGGGCCCCGGAGACCCAGTACTTC.

This chain joins TRBV11-1 and TRBJ2-2; D might be TRBD1 (5 bases). V lost 8 bases and J lost 4, with 17 bases in between. CDR3 length equals 15 residues. Germline CDR1 is SGHAT and CDR2 is FQDESV (reference sequence). The DNA for the CDR3 is TGTGCCAGCTCGACAGCCGGGTTGGGCACCGGGGAGCTGTTTTTT. As protein: CASSTAGLGTGELFF.

The rearrangement links TRBV2 to TRBJ2-1; 9 bases align to TRBD1. The germline V gene has CDR1 SNHLY and CDR2 FYNNEI. There are 14 residues in the CDR3. With V trimmed by 8 bases and J by 8 bases, 10 bases remained unmatched. CDR3 DNA: TGTGCCAGCGTCCGGGACAGGGTTGGGGATGAGCAGTTCTTC. It translates to CASVRDRVGDEQFF.

This clone was detected once. CDR3 sequence reads: CAISEMEDRSGYTF. The CDR3 DNA follows: TGTGCCATCAGTGAGATGGAGGATCGGAGTGGCTACACCTTC. The chain recombines TRBV10-3 with TRBJ1-2; D unclear. Germline-derived CDR1 and CDR2 are ENHRY and SYGVKD. The CDR3 sequence is 14 residues long. Trimming took 2 bases from V and 7 from J, leaving 14 bases between them.

This clone was picked up one time. The chain recombines TRBV5-1 with TRBJ2-1; 10 bases are shared with TRBD2. Germline CDR1 is SGHRS and CDR2 is YFSETQ. V gave up 4 bases and J gave up 4 bases; unmatched junction bases: 8. The CDR3 has 16 residues. CDR3 coding DNA: TGCGCCAGCAGCCTATTAGCGGGGGGCTTTTACAATGAGCAGTTCTTC. It yields the protein CASSLLAGGFYNEQFF. The variable domain in full, with the rest retrieved from reference TRBV5-1 and TRBJ2-1, is KAGVTQTPRYLIKTRGQQVTLSCSPISGHRSVSWYQQTPGQGLQFLFEYFSETQRNKGNFPGRFSGRQFSNSRSEMNVSTLELGDSALYLCASSLLAGGFYNEQFFGPGTRLTVL.

The V gene is TRBV7-8, the J gene TRBJ2-2; D not resolved. The V end was cut by 4 bases, the J end by 2 bases, with 2 bases between. Germline lookup yields CDR1 SGHVS and CDR2 FQNEAQ. The CDR3 length is 12 residues. CDR3: CASSSNTGELFF. DNA of the CDR3: TGTGCCAGCAGCTCTAACACCGGGGAGCTGTTTTTT. Full variable domain (missing parts from reference TRBV7-8 and TRBJ2-2): GAGVSQSPRYKVAKRGQDVALRCDPISGHVSLFWYQQALGQGPEFLTYFQNEAQLDKSGLPSDRFFAERPEGSVSTLKIQRTQQEDSAVYLCASSSNTGELFFGEGSRLTVL.

Here the CDR3 reads CASAGTGGNTEAFF. In nucleotides, the CDR3 is TGTGCCAGTGCCGGGACAGGTGGGAACACTGAAGCTTTCTTT. The chain links TRBV18 to TRBJ1-1, with 8 bases identical to TRBD1. The CDR3 runs to 14 residues. Germline V gene data show CDR1 as KGHSH and CDR2 as LQKENI. J was trimmed by 1 base and V by 9 bases; bases with no gene match: 7.

This chain connects TRBV2 to TRBJ2-7; D ambiguous. The ends were cut back, 8 bases at V and 6 bases at J, with 17 bases in the middle. In germline, CDR1 is SNHLY, CDR2 FYNNEI. The CDR3 totals 13 residues. Here the CDR3 DNA reads TGTGCCAGCCAATTAGAAGGATTAGCCGAGCAGTACTTC. Its protein product is CASQLEGLAEQYF. The complete variable domain, with remaining parts taken from reference TRBV2 and TRBJ2-7, reads EPEVTQTPSHQVTQMGQEVILRCVPISNHLYFYWYRQILGQKVEFLVSFYNNEISEKSEIFDDQFSVERPDGSNFTLKIRSTKLEDSAMYFCASQLEGLAEQYFGPGTRLTVT.

V is TRBV11-2 and J is TRBJ2-1; 7 bases line up with TRBD1. The CDR3 has 15 amino acids. The ends lost 5 bases at V and 2 bases at J; junction bases unmatched: 6. The germline V gene has CDR1 SGHAT and CDR2 FQNNGV. CDR3 protein: CASSPDRAAYNEQFF. The CDR3 coding sequence is TGTGCCAGCAGCCCAGACAGGGCTGCCTACAATGAGCAGTTCTTC. Full variable domain (rest looked up from reference TRBV11-2 and TRBJ2-1): EAGVAQSPRYKIIEKRQSVAFWCNPISGHATLYWYQQILGQGPKLLIQFQNNGVVDDSQLPKDRFSAERLKGVDSTLKIQPAKLEDSAVYLCASSPDRAAYNEQFFGPGTRLTVL.

The gene calls are TRBV6-2 or TRBV6-3 and TRBJ1-5; D call uncertain. Trimming pared 0 bases from V and 2 bases from J, leaving 17 bases between. The length of the CDR3 is 18 residues. Germline loops: CDR1 MNHEY, CDR2 SVGEGT. The CDR3 DNA is TGTGCCAGCAGTTACTCGAATGCAGGCCCCTATGGCAATCAGCCCCAGCATTTT. Its protein is CASSYSNAGPYGNQPQHF.

This chain links TRBV6-6 with TRBJ1-2; D remains unclear. The length of the CDR3 is 14 residues. Germline V CDR1 and CDR2: MNHNY, SVGAGI (reference sequence). V lost 0 bases and J 8 bases, leaving 13 bases between the germline ends. The CDR3 sequence: CASSYSSWDTGYTF. Written as DNA, the CDR3 is TGTGCCAGCAGTTACTCGAGCTGGGATACGGGCTACACCTTC.

This clone was seen only once. The rearrangement links TRBV14 to TRBJ1-1; weak D call: TRBD1 (5 bases). The CDR3 loop spans 14 amino acids. CDR1 and CDR2 (germline): SGHDN, FVKESK. V was shortened by 1 base and J by 4 bases, with 10 bases between the two germline ends. As DNA, the CDR3 is TGTGCCAGCAGCCAAGCCCCGAGGGGCACTGAAGCTTTCTTT. Its translation: CASSQAPRGTEAFF.

This CDR3 reads CASSREVAGQSSYNSPLHF. DNA of the CDR3: TGTGCCAGCTCACGGGAGGTGGCGGGACAGAGCTCCTATAATTCACCCCTCCACTTT. J is TRBJ1-6 and V is TRBV18; TRBD1 aligns across 7 bases. V lost 4 bases to trimming and J lost 0 bases; unmatched junction nucleotides: 12. From germline, CDR1 is KGHSH and CDR2 LQKENI. This CDR3 comprises 19 residues.

CDR3 DNA sequence: TGCGCCAGCAGCCAAGGCAGGGAAGAGACCCAGTACTTC. Protein sequence: CASSQGREETQYF. The V and J genes are TRBV4-3 and TRBJ2-5; D perhaps matches TRBD1 (5 bases). The CDR3 contains 13 residues. V lost 1 base, J lost 3 bases, and 6 bases lay in between. CDR1 is LGHNA and CDR2 is YSLEER in the germline V gene.

This clone was detected once. The genes are TRBV7-8 and TRBJ1-6; no clear D gene. This CDR3 has 12 amino acids. Germline assignment: CDR1 SGHVS and CDR2 FQNEAQ. The V and J ends lost 4 bases and 10 bases respectively, with 8 bases between them. The CDR3 region has the DNA TGTGCCAGCAGCTACAGCGAATCACCCCTCCACTTT. Residues: CASSYSESPLHF.

The chain couples TRBV20-1 to TRBJ1-2; D unresolved. V was cut by 0 bases and J by 6 bases, with 5 bases left in between. Germline values: CDR1 DFQATT, CDR2 SNEGSKA (reference sequence). There are 11 residues in the CDR3. In nucleotides, the CDR3 is TGCAGTGCTAGAGATCCCAATGGCTACACCTTC. Protein: CSARDPNGYTF.

The chain couples TRBV19 to TRBJ1-1; weak D call: TRBD1 (6 bases). The CDR3 runs to 14 residues. V was pared by 4 bases and J by 4 bases, with 13 bases between. Germline lookup yields CDR1 LNHDA and CDR2 SQIVND (reference sequence). The CDR3 loop reads CASSRGAGTTEAFF. As DNA, the CDR3 is TGTGCCAGTAGTAGGGGGGCCGGGACCACTGAAGCTTTCTTT.

This clone was seen just once. The CDR3: CASKSPYEQYF. The DNA for the CDR3 is TGTGCCAGCAAATCCCCCTACGAGCAGTACTTC. The chain recombines TRBV6-6 with TRBJ2-7; no clear D gene. Per germline, CDR1 MNHNY and CDR2 SVGAGI (reference sequence). Trimming removed 7 bases at V and 2 bases at J, with 6 bases between. This CDR3 has 11 residues.